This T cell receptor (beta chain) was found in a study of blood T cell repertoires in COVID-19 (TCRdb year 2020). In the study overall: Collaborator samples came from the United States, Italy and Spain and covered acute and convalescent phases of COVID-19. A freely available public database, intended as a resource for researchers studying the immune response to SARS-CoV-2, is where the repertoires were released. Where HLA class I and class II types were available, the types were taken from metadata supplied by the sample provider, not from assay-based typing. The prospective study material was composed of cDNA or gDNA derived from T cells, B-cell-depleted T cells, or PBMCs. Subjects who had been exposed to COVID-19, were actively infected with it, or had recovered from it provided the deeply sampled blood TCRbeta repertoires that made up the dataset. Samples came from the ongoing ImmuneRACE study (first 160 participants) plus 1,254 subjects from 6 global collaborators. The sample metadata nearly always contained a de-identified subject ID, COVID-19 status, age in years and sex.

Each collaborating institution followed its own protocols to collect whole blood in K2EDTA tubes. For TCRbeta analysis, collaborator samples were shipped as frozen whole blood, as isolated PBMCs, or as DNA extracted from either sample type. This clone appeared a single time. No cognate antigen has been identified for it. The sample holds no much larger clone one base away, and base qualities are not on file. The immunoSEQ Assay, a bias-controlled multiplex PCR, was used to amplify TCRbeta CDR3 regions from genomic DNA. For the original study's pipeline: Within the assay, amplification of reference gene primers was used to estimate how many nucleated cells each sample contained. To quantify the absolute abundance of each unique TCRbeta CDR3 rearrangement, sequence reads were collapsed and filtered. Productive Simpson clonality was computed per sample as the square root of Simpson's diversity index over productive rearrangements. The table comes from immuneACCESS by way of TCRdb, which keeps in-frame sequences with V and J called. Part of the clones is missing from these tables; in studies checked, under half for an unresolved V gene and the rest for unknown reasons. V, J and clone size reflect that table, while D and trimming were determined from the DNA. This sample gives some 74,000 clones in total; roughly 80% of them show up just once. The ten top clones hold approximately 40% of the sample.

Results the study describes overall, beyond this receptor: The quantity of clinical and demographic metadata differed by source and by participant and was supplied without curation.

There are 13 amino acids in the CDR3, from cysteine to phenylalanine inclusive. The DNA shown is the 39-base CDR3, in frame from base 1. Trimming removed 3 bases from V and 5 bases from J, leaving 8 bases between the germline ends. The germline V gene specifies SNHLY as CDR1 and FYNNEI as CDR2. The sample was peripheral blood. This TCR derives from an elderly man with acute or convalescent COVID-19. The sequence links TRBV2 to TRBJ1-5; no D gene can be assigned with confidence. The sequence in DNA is TGTGCCAGCAGTGATGGAGGCTATCAGCCCCAGCATTTT. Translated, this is CASSDGGYQPQHF. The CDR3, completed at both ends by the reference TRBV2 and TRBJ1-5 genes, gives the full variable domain EPEVTQTPSHQVTQMGQEVILRCVPISNHLYFYWYRQILGQKVEFLVSFYNNEISEKSEIFDDQFSVERPDGSNFTLKIRSTKLEDSAMYFCASSDGGYQPQHFGDGTRLSIL.